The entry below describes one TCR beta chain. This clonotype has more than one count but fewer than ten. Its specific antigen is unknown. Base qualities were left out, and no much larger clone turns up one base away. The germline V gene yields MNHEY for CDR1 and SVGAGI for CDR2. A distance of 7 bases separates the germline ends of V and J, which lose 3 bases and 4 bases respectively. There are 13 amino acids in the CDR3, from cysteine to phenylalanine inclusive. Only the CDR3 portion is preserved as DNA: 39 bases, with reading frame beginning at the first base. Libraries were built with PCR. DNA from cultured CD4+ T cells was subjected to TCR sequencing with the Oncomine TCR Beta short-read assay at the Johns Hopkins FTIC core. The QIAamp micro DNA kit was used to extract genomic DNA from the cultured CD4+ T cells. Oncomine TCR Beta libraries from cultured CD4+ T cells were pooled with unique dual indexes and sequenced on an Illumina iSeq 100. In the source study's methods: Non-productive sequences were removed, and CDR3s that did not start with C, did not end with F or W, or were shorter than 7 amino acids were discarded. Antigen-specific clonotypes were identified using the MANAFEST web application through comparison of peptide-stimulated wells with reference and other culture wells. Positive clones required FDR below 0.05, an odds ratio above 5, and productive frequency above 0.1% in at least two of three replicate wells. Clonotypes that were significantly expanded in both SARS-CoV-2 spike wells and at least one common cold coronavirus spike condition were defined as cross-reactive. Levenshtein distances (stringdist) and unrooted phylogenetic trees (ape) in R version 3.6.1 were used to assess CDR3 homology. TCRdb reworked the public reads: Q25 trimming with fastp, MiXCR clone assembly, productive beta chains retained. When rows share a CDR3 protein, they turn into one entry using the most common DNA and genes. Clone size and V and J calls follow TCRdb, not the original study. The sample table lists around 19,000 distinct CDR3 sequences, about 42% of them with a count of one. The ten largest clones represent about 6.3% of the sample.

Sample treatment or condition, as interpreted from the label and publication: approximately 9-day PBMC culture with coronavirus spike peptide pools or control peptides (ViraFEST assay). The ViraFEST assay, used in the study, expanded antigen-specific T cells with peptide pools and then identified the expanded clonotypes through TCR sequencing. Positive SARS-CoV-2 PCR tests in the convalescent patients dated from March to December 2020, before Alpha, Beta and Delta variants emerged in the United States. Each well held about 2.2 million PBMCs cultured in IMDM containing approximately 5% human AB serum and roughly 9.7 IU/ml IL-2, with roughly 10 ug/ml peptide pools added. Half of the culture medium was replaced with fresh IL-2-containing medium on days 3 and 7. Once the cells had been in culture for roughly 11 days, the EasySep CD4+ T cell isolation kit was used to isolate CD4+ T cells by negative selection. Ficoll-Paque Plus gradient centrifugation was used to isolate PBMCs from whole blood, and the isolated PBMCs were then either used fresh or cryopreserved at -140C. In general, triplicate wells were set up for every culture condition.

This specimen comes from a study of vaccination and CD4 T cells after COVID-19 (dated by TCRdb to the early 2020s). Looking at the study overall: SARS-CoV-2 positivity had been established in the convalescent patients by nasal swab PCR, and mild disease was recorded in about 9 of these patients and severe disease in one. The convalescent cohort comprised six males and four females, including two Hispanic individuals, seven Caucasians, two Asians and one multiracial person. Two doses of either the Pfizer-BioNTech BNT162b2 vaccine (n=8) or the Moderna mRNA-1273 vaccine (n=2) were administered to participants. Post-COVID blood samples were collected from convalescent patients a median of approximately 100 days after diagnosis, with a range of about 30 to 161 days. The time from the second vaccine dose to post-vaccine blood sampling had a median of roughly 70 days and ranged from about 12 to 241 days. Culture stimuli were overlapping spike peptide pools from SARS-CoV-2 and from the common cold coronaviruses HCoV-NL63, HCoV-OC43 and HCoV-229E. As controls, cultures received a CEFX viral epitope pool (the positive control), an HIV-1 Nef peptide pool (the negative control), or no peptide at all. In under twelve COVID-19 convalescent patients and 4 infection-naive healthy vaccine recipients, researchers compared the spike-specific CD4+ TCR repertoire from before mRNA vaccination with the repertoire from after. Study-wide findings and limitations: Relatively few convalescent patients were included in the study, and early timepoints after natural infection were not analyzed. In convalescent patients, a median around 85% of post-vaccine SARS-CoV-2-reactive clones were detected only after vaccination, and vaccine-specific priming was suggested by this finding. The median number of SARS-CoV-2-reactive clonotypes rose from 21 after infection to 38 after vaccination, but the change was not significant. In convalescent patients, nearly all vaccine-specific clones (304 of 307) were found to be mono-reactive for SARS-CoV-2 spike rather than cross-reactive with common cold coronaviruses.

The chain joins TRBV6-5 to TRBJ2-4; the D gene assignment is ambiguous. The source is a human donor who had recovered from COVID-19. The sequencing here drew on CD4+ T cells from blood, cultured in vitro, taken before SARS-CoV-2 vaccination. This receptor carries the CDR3 CASSYSVKNIQYF. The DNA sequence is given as TGTGCCAGCAGTTATTCGGTTAAAAACATTCAGTACTTC.